In this sample, the clone carrying this TCR beta chain turned up a few times. What it binds is not known. This entry is derived from a study of post-analysis software for immune sequencing data. Findings of the study overall: Significantly lower normalized Chao1 diversity was found in patients with multiple sclerosis relative to controls. By F measure, strong co-clustering occurred among samples prepared in the same batch. In patients, about 5 TRBV segments were more frequent than in controls, with TRBV5-6, TRBV5-1 and TRBV20-1 among them.

Libraries were made from TCR beta cDNA, and they carried unique molecular identifiers. T cells numbering roughly 0.95 to 10 million gave rise to roughly 550,000 cDNA molecules. TCRdb passed the PCR reads through MiXCR, listing each CDR3 protein once. In the table there are roughly 800,000 distinct CDR3 sequences, about 45% of which are singletons. Trimming took 5 bases from V and 7 from J, leaving 15 bases between them. The germline V gene has CDR1 SGHAT and CDR2 FQNNGV. The CDR3 has 14 residues. Specimen: blood. The clonotype originates from a girl under 18 with multiple sclerosis. The chain has TRBV11-2 and TRBJ2-1; tentative D call: TRBD2 (6 bases). The CDR3 region is CASSALASRNEQFF. The CDR3 DNA reads TGTGCCAGCAGCGCACTAGCTTCGAGGAATGAGCAGTTCTTC.